This TCR beta chain is from a study of cytomegalovirus exposure and HLA in healthy donors (dated by TCRdb to about 2017). Regarding the research as a whole: According to a later analysis, one platform produced both the approximately 110 validation repertoires and the approximately 600 repertoires of the first cohort. The study aimed to test whether signatures of past pathogen exposure could be identified by cataloging public T cell receptors. Besides the first cohort of 666 subjects, a separate validation cohort made up of over 95 different subjects was used. To predict cytomegalovirus infection status, the study brought together high-throughput TCR immunosequencing, statistical association of individual TCRs with disease status, and machine learning.

Libraries were made using the immunoSEQ multiplex PCR assay. The authors' analysis ran thus. To diagnose cytomegalovirus status from the catalog of TCR beta chain sequences, a statistical classification framework was built. TCRdb re-hosts the immuneACCESS table, in-frame sequences only. Its copies lack some clones; in the studies checked, an unresolved V gene accounts for under half of them, and the cause for the rest is not known. The V and J calls and clone size come from that table; D and trimming were worked out from the DNA. This sample is represented by 150,000 to 200,000 clones; approximately 83% of them were singletons. The top ten hold around 2.8% of the sample. Ends trimmed: V by 6 bases, J by 3 bases; bases unmatched to a gene: 5. As encoded in the germline V gene, CDR1 is SNHLY while CDR2 is FYNNEI. The CDR3 runs 14 residues from the cysteine to the phenylalanine. CDR3 DNA only is kept here, 42 bases in frame from base 1.

Separate from the roughly 650-subject first cohort, the validation cohort of over 90 subjects was the group to which the donors belonged. Details on this clone: Its recognized antigen is unknown. The record has no base qualities; no much larger clone is one base away.

Broad study findings and their caveats: The authors suggested that the approach could potentially be generalized to other disease states and immunological phenotypes. While some public TCRs were present in many individuals, most TCR sequences turned up only very rarely across donors. In both the original and validation cohorts, the classifier was reported to diagnose cytomegalovirus status with high specificity and sensitivity. A few of the identified cytomegalovirus-associated TCR beta chains were confirmed in vitro to be specific for cytomegalovirus antigens. The validation cohort had no HLA typing available for a later analysis, so co-occurrence within that cohort was assessed over all 120 or so repertoires. The study gave a list of more than 150 TCR beta chains associated with cytomegalovirus. Subsequent analysis determined that TCRs grouped into clusters in the first cohort also showed a tendency toward co-occurrence across the 90 to 150 validation repertoires, and about 93% of cluster scores exceeded 0.

The receptor's source is a woman aged 18-29 years in good health and CMV-seropositive. The V gene is TRBV2 and the J gene is TRBJ2-3; 8 nucleotides in the junction match TRBD1. Sequenced: PBMCs. At the DNA level, the sequence is TGTGCCAGCAGAACAGGACAGGGAACAGATACGCAGTATTTT. It specifies CASRTGQGTDTQYF.